This TCR beta chain was found in a study of T cells in Graves' hyperthyroidism and ophthalmopathy. Whole-study context: Upon initial diagnosis and before any treatment, peripheral blood was collected. General study results and limits: Among clonotypes expanded in thyroid above 0.001, most were also found in blood. Classification by a 13 V-J model distinguished ophthalmopathy from stable hyperthyroidism.

A word on this clonotype: Its antigen is unidentified.

Extraction of PBMCs used around 9.6 ml of fresh peripheral blood. TCR beta CDR3 region amplification was performed from RNA transcripts. The HTBI set primed first-round TCR CDR3 RT-PCR. Via MiXCR, TCRdb re-called the multiplex PCR reads, giving one row per CDR3 protein. Among some 800,000 distinct CDR3 sequences listed, 38% were seen once. CDR3 size: 13 residues. Germline V gene lookup returns CDR1 MGHDK and CDR2 SYGVNS. The source material was blood. The chain is built from TRBV25-1 and TRBJ1-6; the match to TRBD1 covers 10 bases. The sequence came from a man between 18 and 35 years old with Graves' hyperthyroidism. The CDR3 is CASGTGANSPLHF. The CDR3 DNA sequence: TGTGCTAGCGGGACAGGGGCTAATTCACCCCTCCACTTT.